The 22 T cell receptor beta chains in this list originate from one sample, sequenced in a study of beta chain features in type 1 diabetes. Of the isolated RNA, all was reverse transcribed, and so the sequenced material was expressed TCRB transcripts. Assay: immunoSEQ multiplex PCR; the TCRdb copy retains only in-frame clones and omits some. This table has over 150,000 clones, roughly an eighth appearing once. The source material was central memory CD4+ T cells from blood. The receptors come from a woman aged 18 to 35 in good health.

This clone has a handful of counts. The CDR3 DNA follows: TGTGCCAGCCAAGCCCCGGGACAGGGCTACGAGCAGTACTTC. Translation: CASQAPGQGYEQYF. The chain combines TRBV28 with TRBJ2-7; 9 bases map to TRBD1. Germline V lookup: CDR1 MDHEN, CDR2 SYDVKM. The ends lost 8 bases at V and 3 bases at J; junction bases unmatched: 8. The CDR3 totals 14 residues.

This chain links TRBV4-3 with TRBJ1-4; no firm D call. This CDR3 region has 15 residues. Trimming stripped 1 base from V and 3 bases from J, with 9 bases between. CDR1 LGHNA and CDR2 YSLEER come from the germline V gene. Here the CDR3 reads CASSQVPGPNEKLFF. CDR3 sequence (DNA): TGCGCCAGCAGCCAAGTGCCAGGTCCTAATGAAAAACTGTTTTTT.

V usage is TRBV7-9 and J usage is TRBJ1-3, with 10 bases lining up with TRBD1. The J segment lost 2 bases and the V segment lost 5 bases, leaving 3 bases of the junction unmatched. Germline assignment: CDR1 SEHNR and CDR2 FQNEAQ (reference sequence). The CDR3 sequence is 15 residues long. The CDR3 DNA reads as TGTGCCAGCAGCCCGACAGGGGGCCCTGGAAACACCATATATTTT. It translates to CASSPTGGPGNTIYF.

This clone has more than one count but fewer than ten. The V gene is TRBV19, the J gene TRBJ2-6; D unresolved. V lost 11 bases and J lost 2, with 10 bases in between. The length of the CDR3 is 13 residues. Germline V gene lookup returns CDR1 LNHDA and CDR2 SQIVND (reference sequence). CDR3 protein: CAVAVTGANVLTF. The CDR3, as DNA: TGTGCCGTTGCGGTTACTGGGGCCAACGTCCTGACTTTC.

This clone was found a few times. The J gene is TRBJ1-2, the V gene TRBV18; TRBD1 might be the D (5 bases). Trimming removed 2 bases from V and 4 bases from J, with 17 bases in between. The CDR3 loop spans 16 amino acids. Germline-derived CDR1 and CDR2 are KGHSH and LQKENI. The CDR3 here is CASSPFKGKGGYGYTF. For the CDR3, the DNA is TGTGCCAGCTCACCATTCAAGGGGAAGGGAGGCTATGGCTACACCTTC.

Comments on this clone: The sample contains more than one DNA sequence encoding this CDR3. The V gene is TRBV29-1, the J gene TRBJ2-7; TRBD1 matches at 12 bases. The CDR3 consists of 13 residues. Germline loops: CDR1 SQVTM, CDR2 ANQGSEA. V lost 7 bases, J lost 4 bases, and 5 bases stayed unmatched. CDR3 DNA sequence: TGCAGCGCGATGGGACAGGGGGCTTACGAGCAGTACTTC. Its translation is CSAMGQGAYEQYF.

The chain employs TRBV5-6 and TRBJ2-2; no reliable D call. The ends were cut back, 4 bases at V and 2 bases at J, with 12 bases in the middle. The length of the CDR3 is 15 residues. Germline V gene lookup returns CDR1 SGHDT and CDR2 YYEEEE. CDR3 in DNA: TGTGCCAGCAGCCGACTGACTTCTAACACCGGGGAGCTGTTTTTT. Its protein is CASSRLTSNTGELFF.

The rearrangement uses TRBV20-1 and TRBJ2-1, with a tentative D call TRBD2 (6 bases). With 6 bases removed from V and 15 bases from J, the gap between germline ends came to 18 bases. Germline V CDR1 and CDR2: DFQATT, SNEGSKA (reference sequence). This CDR3 region has 11 residues. CDR3: CSAVGDFPLFF. CDR3 nucleotide sequence: TGCAGTGCCGTTGGGGACTTTCCTCTGTTCTTC.

J is TRBJ1-5 and V is TRBV30; possibly TRBD1 for D (5 bases). The CDR3 covers 14 residues. V lost 4 bases, J lost 2 bases, and 12 bases lay in between. Germline assignment: CDR1 GTSNPN and CDR2 SVGIG (reference sequence). The CDR3 sequence: CAWNSRGGNQPQHF. The DNA of the CDR3 is TGTGCCTGGAATTCACGGGGGGGCAATCAGCCCCAGCATTTT.

The rearrangement links TRBV30 to TRBJ2-1; 11 nucleotides line up with TRBD2. The CDR3 length is 13 residues. V lost 7 bases, J lost 3 bases, and 2 bases stayed unmatched. Germline values: CDR1 GTSNPN, CDR2 SVGIG (reference sequence). CDR3 loop: CASGTSGYNEQFF. In DNA, the CDR3 is TGTGCCTCCGGGACTAGCGGCTACAATGAGCAGTTCTTC.

The chain joins TRBV10-3 to TRBJ2-3; D is perhaps TRBD1 (5 bases). There are 14 residues in the CDR3. Trimming removed 4 bases at V and 0 bases at J, with 8 bases between. Germline-derived CDR1 and CDR2 are ENHRY and SYGVKD. CDR3 DNA: TGTGCCATCAGTGCGACAGCTAGCACAGATACGCAGTATTTT. Residues: CAISATASTDTQYF.

This clone was detected only a few times. V and J are TRBV7-6 and TRBJ2-1; 8 nucleotides match TRBD1. V was pared by 4 bases and J by 0 bases, with 2 bases of the junction left unmatched. The CDR3 loop spans 15 amino acids. CDR1 and CDR2 (germline): SGHVS, FNYEAQ. CDR3 coding DNA: TGTGCCAGCAGCTACAGGGGGAGCTCCTACAATGAGCAGTTCTTC. Its protein is CASSYRGSSYNEQFF.

The J gene is TRBJ1-2, the V gene TRBV30; 8 nucleotides line up with TRBD1. The J segment lost 1 base and the V segment lost 0 bases, leaving 4 bases of the junction unmatched. The CDR3 runs to 15 residues. The germline CDR1 and CDR2 sequences are GTSNPN and SVGIG (reference sequence). CDR3 sequence reads: CAWSVDRGFNYGYTF. In nucleotides, the CDR3 is TGTGCCTGGAGTGTCGACAGGGGTTTTAACTATGGCTACACCTTC.

This clone was picked up a small number of times. This rearrangement joins TRBV11-2 to TRBJ1-2; unclear D gene. The CDR3 consists of 11 residues. V was trimmed by 3 bases and J by 5 bases, leaving 4 bases between them. Germline V gene sequence: CDR1 SGHAT, CDR2 FQNNGV. CDR3 DNA sequence: TGTGCCAGCAGCTTTTCGTATGGCTACACCTTC. It is translated as CASSFSYGYTF.

The rearrangement joins TRBV30 to TRBJ2-1; 11 nucleotides align to TRBD2. Germline CDR1 GTSNPN, CDR2 SVGIG (reference sequence). Trimming at V came to 0 bases and at J to 6 bases, leaving 7 bases not matched to a gene. There are 16 residues in the CDR3. CDR3 coding DNA: TGTGCCTGGAGTGTAATCCTCGGGACTAGCGGCAATGAGCAGTTCTTC. The encoded protein is CAWSVILGTSGNEQFF. Combining the CDR3 with reference TRBV30 and TRBJ2-1 gives the whole variable domain SQTIHQWPATLVQPVGSPLSLECTVEGTSNPNLYWYRQAAGRGLQLLFYSVGIGQISSEVPQNLSASRPQDRQFILSSKKLLLSDSGFYLCAWSVILGTSGNEQFFGPGTRLTVL.

Points on this clone: Other DNA sequences from this sample encode an identical CDR3 as well. The J gene is TRBJ2-1, the V gene TRBV5-1; 7 positions agree with TRBD1. The V gene end was trimmed by 4 bases and the J gene end by 4 bases; junction bases not matched to a gene: 5. CDR3 length: 14 amino acids. The germline CDR1 and CDR2 sequences are SGHRS and YFSETQ. CDR3 coding DNA: TGCGCCAGCAGCACTCGACAGGGTTACAATGAGCAGTTCTTC. This sequence encodes CASSTRQGYNEQFF.

This chain joins TRBV10-3 and TRBJ2-7; TRBD2 matches 10 bases. The CDR3 sequence is 15 residues long. J gave up 3 bases and V 4 bases, and 6 bases lay outside the gene matches. Germline values: CDR1 ENHRY, CDR2 SYGVKD. The CDR3 DNA follows: TGTGCCATCAGTGGCCTAGCGGGAGAAATCTACGAGCAGTACTTC. Translating it yields CAISGLAGEIYEQYF.

This clone has just a few counts. The J gene is TRBJ1-1, the V gene TRBV30; tentative D call: TRBD1 (6 bases). V was trimmed by 5 bases and J by 8 bases, leaving 24 bases between them. Germline V gene data show CDR1 as GTSNPN and CDR2 as SVGIG (reference sequence). This CDR3 comprises 15 residues. The CDR3 sequence: CAWHPRGGQLKEAFF. As DNA, the CDR3 is TGTGCCTGGCACCCGCGGGGGGGCCAACTAAAAGAAGCTTTCTTT.

In its sample, this clone was seen a few times. The chain employs TRBV18 and TRBJ2-1, with D tentatively TRBD2 (5 bases). The CDR3 has 12 residues. Trimming left V 1 base short and J 9 bases short, with 7 bases between. CDR1 is KGHSH and CDR2 is LQKENI in the germline V gene. This CDR3 reads CASSPRSGEQFF. CDR3 nucleotide sequence: TGTGCCAGCTCACCACGCAGCGGTGAGCAGTTCTTC.

This clone came up a few times. This chain joins TRBV7-2 and TRBJ2-3, with 10 bases lining up with TRBD2. V lost 3 bases, J lost 5 bases, and 8 bases stayed unmatched. The CDR3 contains 16 residues. Germline-derived CDR1 and CDR2 are SGHTA and FQGNSA. Here the CDR3 DNA reads TGTGCCAGCAGCTTCATCCTAGCGGGAGCGGGAGATACGCAGTATTTT. This translates into CASSFILAGAGDTQYF.

J is TRBJ2-3 and V is TRBV29-1, with TRBD2 matching 11 bases. The CDR3 length is 15 residues. Germline lookup yields CDR1 SQVTM and CDR2 ANQGSEA. Unmatched junction bases numbered 4, after V lost 5 bases and J lost 0 bases. In DNA, the CDR3 is TGCAGCGTTCTCCCTAGCGGGAGGAGCACAGATACGCAGTATTTT. Its translation: CSVLPSGRSTDTQYF.

The chain couples TRBV11-2 to TRBJ2-5; D call uncertain. The germline CDR1 and CDR2 sequences are SGHAT and FQNNGV. V was trimmed by 3 bases and J by 2 bases, leaving 10 bases between them. CDR3 size: 14 residues. The CDR3 DNA is TGTGCCAGCAGCTTTAGACACCTTCAAGAGACCCAGTACTTC. Translated, it gives CASSFRHLQETQYF. The full variable domain, in which reference TRBV11-2 and TRBJ2-5 provide the parts outside the CDR3, is EAGVAQSPRYKIIEKRQSVAFWCNPISGHATLYWYQQILGQGPKLLIQFQNNGVVDDSQLPKDRFSAERLKGVDSTLKIQPAKLEDSAVYLCASSFRHLQETQYFGPGTRLLVL.